This TCR beta chain appears in the sequencing data of a study of cytomegalovirus exposure and HLA in healthy donors. Overall study findings and caveats: Later analysis associated a missense DCLRE1C variant with TCR beta V- and J-gene trimming.

The CDR3 extends over 15 amino acids. The V gene end was trimmed by 1 base and the J gene end by 3 bases; junction bases not matched to a gene: 5. CDR1 is SGHTA, CDR2 FQGNSA, per germline. To note about this clone: The antigen remains undetermined.

The PCR was carried out with 60 Vbeta primers and 13 Jbeta primers. This table comes from immunoSEQ multiplex PCR, and its TCRdb copy is limited to in-frame clones, with some not included. The top ten clones hold 1.5% to 2% of a sample with about 120,000 clones, approximately 80% of them seen once. The sequence derives from a man aged 40-55 years in good health and CMV-seronegative. The chain carries TRBV7-2 and TRBJ2-7; 8 bases are shared with TRBD2. Material: PBMCs. CDR3 protein: CASSLGAGGGYEQYF. CDR3 nucleotide sequence: TGTGCCAGCAGCTTAGGGGCGGGAGGTGGCTACGAGCAGTACTTC.